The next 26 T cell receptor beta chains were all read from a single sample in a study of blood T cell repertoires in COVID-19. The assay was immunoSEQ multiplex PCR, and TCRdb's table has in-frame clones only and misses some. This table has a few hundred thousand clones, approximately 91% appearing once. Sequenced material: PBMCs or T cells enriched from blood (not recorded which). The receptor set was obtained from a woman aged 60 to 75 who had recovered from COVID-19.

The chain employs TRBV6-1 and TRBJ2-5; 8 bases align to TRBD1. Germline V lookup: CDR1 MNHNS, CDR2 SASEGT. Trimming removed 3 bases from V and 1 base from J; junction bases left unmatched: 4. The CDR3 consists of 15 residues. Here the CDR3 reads CASSEGQAVQETQYF. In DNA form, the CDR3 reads TGTGCCAGCAGTGAGGGACAGGCCGTCCAAGAGACCCAGTACTTC.

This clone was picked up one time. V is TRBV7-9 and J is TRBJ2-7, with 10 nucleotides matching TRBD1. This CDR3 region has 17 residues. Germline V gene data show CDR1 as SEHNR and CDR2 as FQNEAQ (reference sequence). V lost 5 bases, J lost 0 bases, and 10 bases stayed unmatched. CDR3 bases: TGTGCCAGCAGCCCCCTAGGAGACAGGGGGCCCTCCTACGAGCAGTACTTC. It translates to CASSPLGDRGPSYEQYF.

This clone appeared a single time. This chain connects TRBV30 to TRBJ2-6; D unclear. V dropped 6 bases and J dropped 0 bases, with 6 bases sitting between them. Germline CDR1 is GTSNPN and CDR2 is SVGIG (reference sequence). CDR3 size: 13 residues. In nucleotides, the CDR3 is TGTGCCTGTCGCTACTCTGGGGCCAACGTCCTGACTTTC. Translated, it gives CACRYSGANVLTF.

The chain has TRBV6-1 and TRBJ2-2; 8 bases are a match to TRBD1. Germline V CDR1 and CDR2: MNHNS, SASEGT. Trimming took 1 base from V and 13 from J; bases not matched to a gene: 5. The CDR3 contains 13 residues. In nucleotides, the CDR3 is TGTGCCAGCAGTGAAGTTGGGACAGGCGCGCTGTTTTTT. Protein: CASSEVGTGALFF.

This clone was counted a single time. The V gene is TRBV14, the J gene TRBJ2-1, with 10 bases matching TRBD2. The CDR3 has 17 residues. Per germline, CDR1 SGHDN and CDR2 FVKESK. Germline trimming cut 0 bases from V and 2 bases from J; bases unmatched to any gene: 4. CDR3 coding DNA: TGTGCCAGCAGCCAAGATTTAAGCGGGGGGGCCTACAATGAGCAGTTCTTC. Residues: CASSQDLSGGAYNEQFF.

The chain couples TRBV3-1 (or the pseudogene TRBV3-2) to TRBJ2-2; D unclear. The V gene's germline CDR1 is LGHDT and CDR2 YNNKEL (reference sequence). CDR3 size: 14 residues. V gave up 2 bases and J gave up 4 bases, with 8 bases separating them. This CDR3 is CASSQIQFTGELFF. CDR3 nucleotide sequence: TGTGCCAGCAGCCAAATTCAGTTCACCGGGGAGCTGTTTTTT.

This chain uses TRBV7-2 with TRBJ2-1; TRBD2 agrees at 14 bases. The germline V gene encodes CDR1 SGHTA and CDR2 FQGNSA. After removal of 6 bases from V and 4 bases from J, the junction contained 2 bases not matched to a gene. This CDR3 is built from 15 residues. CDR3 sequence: CASSGLAGGYNEQFF. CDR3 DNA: TGTGCCAGCAGTGGACTAGCGGGGGGTTACAATGAGCAGTTCTTC.

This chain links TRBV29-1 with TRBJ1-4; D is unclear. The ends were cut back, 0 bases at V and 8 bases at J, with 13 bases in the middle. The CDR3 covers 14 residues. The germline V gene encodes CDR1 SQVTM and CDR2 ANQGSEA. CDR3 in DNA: TGCAGCGTTGAAGATCTGGGCTCTAGCGAAAAACTGTTTTTT. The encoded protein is CSVEDLGSSEKLFF.

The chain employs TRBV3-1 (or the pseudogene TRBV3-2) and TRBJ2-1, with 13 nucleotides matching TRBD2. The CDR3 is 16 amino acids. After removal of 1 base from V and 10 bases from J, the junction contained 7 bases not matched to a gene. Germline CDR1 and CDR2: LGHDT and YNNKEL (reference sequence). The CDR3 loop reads CASSQATSGGPAEQFF. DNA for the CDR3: TGTGCCAGCAGCCAAGCGACTAGCGGGGGGCCCGCGGAGCAGTTCTTC.

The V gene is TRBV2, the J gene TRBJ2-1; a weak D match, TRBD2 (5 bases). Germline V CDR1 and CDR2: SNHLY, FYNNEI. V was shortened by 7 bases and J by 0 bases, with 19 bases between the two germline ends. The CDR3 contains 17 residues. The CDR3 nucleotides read TGTGCCAGCACCCCGAGGGTTACTCTATCCTCCTACAATGAGCAGTTCTTC. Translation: CASTPRVTLSSYNEQFF.

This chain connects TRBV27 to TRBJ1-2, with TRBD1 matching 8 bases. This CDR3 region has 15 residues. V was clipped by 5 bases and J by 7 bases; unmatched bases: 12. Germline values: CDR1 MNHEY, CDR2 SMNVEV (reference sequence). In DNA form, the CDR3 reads TGTGCCAGCAGTAATTTCGGACAGGGCGTAGGTGGCTACACCTTC. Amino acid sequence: CASSNFGQGVGGYTF.

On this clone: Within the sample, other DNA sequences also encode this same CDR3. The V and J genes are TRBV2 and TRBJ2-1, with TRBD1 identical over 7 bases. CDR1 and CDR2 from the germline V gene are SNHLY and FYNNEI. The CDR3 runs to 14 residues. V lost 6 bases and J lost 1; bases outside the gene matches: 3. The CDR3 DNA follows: TGTGCCAGCAGGGGGGACAGTTCCTACAATGAGCAGTTCTTC. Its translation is CASRGDSSYNEQFF.

CDR3 protein: CASSPQRGKYNEQFF. The CDR3 nucleotides are TGTGCCAGCTCACCACAGCGGGGAAAGTACAATGAGCAGTTCTTC. The rearrangement links TRBV18 to TRBJ2-1; 7 bases map to TRBD2. The CDR3 has 15 amino acids. The trim removed 1 base at V and 4 bases at J, leaving 4 bases unmatched. CDR1 and CDR2 (germline): KGHSH, LQKENI.

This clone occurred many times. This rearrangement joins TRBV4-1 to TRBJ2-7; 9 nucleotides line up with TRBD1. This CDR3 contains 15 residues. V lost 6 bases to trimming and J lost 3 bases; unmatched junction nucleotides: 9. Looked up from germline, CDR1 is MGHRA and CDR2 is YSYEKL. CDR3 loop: CASRSRDRAGYEQYF. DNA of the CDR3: TGCGCCAGCAGATCAAGGGACAGGGCAGGCTACGAGCAGTACTTC.

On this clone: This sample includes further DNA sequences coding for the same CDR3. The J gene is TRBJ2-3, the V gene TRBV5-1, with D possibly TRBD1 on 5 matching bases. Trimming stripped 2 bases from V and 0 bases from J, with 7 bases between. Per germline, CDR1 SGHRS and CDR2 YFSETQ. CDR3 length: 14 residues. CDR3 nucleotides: TGCGCCAGCAGCTTAACAGGCAGCACAGATACGCAGTATTTT. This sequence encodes CASSLTGSTDTQYF.

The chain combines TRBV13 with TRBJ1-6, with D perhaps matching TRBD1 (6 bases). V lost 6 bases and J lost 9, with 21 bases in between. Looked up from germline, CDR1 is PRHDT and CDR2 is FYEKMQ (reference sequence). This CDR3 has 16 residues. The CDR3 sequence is CASSLTTGPWGSPLHF. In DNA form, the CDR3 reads TGTGCCAGCAGTCTAACCACAGGGCCATGGGGTTCACCCCTCCACTTT.

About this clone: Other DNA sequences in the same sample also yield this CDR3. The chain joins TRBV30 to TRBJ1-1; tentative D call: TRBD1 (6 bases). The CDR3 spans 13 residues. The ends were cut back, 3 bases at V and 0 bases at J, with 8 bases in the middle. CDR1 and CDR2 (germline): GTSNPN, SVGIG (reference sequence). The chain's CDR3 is CAWRQGLNTEAFF. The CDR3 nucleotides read TGTGCCTGGAGACAGGGTCTGAACACTGAAGCTTTCTTT.

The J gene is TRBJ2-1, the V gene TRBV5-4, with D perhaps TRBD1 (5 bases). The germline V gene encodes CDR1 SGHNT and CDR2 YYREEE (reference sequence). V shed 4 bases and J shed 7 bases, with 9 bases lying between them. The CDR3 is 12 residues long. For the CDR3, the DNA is TGTGCCAGCAGCACCGACAGTAATGAGCAGTTCTTC. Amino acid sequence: CASSTDSNEQFF.

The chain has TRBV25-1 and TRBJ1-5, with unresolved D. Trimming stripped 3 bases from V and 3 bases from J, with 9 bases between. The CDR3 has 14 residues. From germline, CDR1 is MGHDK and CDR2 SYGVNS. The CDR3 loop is CASSEMRVNQPQHF. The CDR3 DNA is TGTGCCAGCAGTGAGATGCGGGTCAATCAGCCCCAGCATTTT.

The CDR3 sequence is CASRGLDTQYF. DNA for the CDR3: TGTGCCAGCAGGGGCCTAGATACGCAGTATTTT. V usage is TRBV2 and J usage is TRBJ2-3; D is unclear. V dropped 6 bases and J dropped 5 bases, with 6 bases sitting between them. Germline assignment: CDR1 SNHLY and CDR2 FYNNEI. The CDR3 sequence is 11 residues long.

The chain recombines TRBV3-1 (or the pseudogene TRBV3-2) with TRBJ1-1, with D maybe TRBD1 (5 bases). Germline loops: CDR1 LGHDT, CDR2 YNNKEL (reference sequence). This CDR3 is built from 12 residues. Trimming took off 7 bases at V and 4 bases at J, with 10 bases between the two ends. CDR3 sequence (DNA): TGTGCCAGCACTCATACAGGCACTGAAGCTTTCTTT. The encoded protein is CASTHTGTEAFF.

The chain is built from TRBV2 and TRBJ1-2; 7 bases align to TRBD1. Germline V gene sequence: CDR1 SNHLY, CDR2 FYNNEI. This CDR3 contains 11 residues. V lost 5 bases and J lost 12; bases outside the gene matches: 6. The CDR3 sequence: CASSPATGNTF. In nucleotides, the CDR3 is TGTGCCAGCAGTCCCGCGACAGGGAACACCTTC.

The CDR3 loop reads CASSSRGGLTDTQYF. In DNA form, the CDR3 reads TGTGCCAGCAGCTCCCGCGGGGGGTTGACAGATACGCAGTATTTT. The rearrangement joins TRBV5-4 to TRBJ2-3; 8 bases are shared with TRBD2. Germline V CDR1 and CDR2: SGHNT, YYREEE (reference sequence). The CDR3 spans 15 residues. V lost 3 bases to trimming and J lost 3 bases; unmatched junction nucleotides: 6.

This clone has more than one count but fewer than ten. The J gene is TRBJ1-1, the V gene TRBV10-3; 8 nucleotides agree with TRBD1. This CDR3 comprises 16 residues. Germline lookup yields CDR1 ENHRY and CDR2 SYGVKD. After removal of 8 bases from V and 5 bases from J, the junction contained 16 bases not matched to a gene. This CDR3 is CAIAEESWTGKTEAFF. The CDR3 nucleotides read TGTGCCATCGCGGAGGAGAGTTGGACAGGGAAAACTGAAGCTTTCTTT.

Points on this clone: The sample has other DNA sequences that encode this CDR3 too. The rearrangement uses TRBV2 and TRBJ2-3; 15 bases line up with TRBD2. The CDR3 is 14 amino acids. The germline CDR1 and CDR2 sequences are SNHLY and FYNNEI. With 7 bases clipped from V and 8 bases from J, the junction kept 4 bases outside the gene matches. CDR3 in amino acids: CASTGLAGGGTQYF. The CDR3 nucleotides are TGTGCCAGCACGGGACTAGCGGGGGGCGGTACGCAGTATTTT.

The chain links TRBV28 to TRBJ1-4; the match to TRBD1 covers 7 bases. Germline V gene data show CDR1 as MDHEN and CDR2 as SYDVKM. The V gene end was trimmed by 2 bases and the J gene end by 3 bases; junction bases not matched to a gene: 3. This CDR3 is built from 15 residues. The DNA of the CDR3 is TGTGCCAGCAGTTTAGGAGGGACAGCTAATGAAAAACTGTTTTTT. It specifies CASSLGGTANEKLFF. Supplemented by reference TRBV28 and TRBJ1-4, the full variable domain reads DVKVTQSSRYLVKRTGEKVFLECVQDMDHENMFWYRQDPGLGLRLIYFSYDVKMKEKGDIPEGYSVSREKKERFSLILESASTNQTSMYLCASSLGGTANEKLFFGSGTQLSVL.